This TCR beta chain was found in a study of blood T cell dynamics during melanoma immunotherapy. Stated time point: pre-treatment baseline. No patient had earlier systemic cancer treatment, concurrent immunosuppressants, or another active cancer. Note on this clone: The antigen is undetermined.

Whole-study findings and limits: The study could not tell melanoma-specific clones from general immune activation.

DNA loading was fixed at around 0.35 ug for all bulk PBMC samples. Produced via immunoSEQ multiplex PCR; TCRdb's table is partial and in-frame only. The sample consists of about 11,000 clones, approximately 84% of them appearing once. This CDR3 contains 11 residues. V lost 0 bases, J lost 1 base, and 0 bases lay in between. Per the germline V gene, CDR1 is SQVTM and CDR2 is ANQGSEA. The starting material was blood, obtained from a patient treated with checkpoint blockade. This sequence joins TRBV29-1 and TRBJ1-2; D unclear. The source is a human donor with melanoma. DNA of the CDR3: TGCAGCGTTGAAGATAACTATGGCTACACCTTC. This codes for CSVEDNYGYTF.